This T cell receptor (beta chain) was captured by sequencing in a study of early T cells in non-severe SARS-CoV-2 infection. Overall study results and limits: Matching with VDJdb favored anti-spike CD8 responses (missing private and CD4 specificities).

The germline V gene has CDR1 SGHTA and CDR2 FQGTGA. There are 17 residues in the CDR3. J lost 3 bases, V lost 4 bases, and 11 bases had no gene match. This clonotype was counted ten times or more. Its target is unknown. TCRdb independently ran MiXCR on the 5' RACE reads; one entry per CDR3 protein. The sample has 30,000 to 40,000 distinct CDR3 sequences, 3.5% to 5% seen once; the top ten hold around 15%. The source material was whole blood. The TCR sequence derives from an adult who was a healthcare worker with PCR-confirmed SARS-CoV-2 infection or an uninfected control (not recorded which). The chain couples TRBV7-3 to TRBJ2-5; TRBD2 matches 10 bases. The CDR3 protein is CASSSGKGLAGEETQYF. The CDR3 region has the DNA TGTGCCAGCAGCTCCGGAAAGGGGCTAGCGGGGGAAGAGACCCAGTACTTC.